Below, one TCR beta chain is given with its context. Its antigen is still unknown. Per-nucleotide qualities are absent, and no much larger clonotype sits a single base away. Genomic DNA was isolated using the Qiagen DNeasy kit from unsorted PBMCs as well as from negatively selected CD4+ and CD8+ fractions. TCR beta CDR3 regions were subjected to amplification by immunoSEQ multiplex PCR with primers that anneal to V and J segments. Amplification bias was minimized using a synthetic immune receptor repertoire, and residual bias was removed computationally after sequencing. In the authors' own workflow: Custom Python scripts were used to quantify repertoire diversity as the Shannon entropy index. Unsorted, CD4+ and CD8+ repertoires were analyzed separately, except for combined analyses in which CD4+ and CD8+ sequences were merged in silico. Clonal expansion was defined as a frequency increase of at least 2-fold after treatment compared with C1D1, and clones undetected at baseline were assigned a pseudocount of 0.5. Singleton clones were defined as clones with 0 or 1 copy at C1D1, and non-singleton clones were defined as clones with 2 or more copies. Clones expanded in unsorted samples were annotated as CD4+, CD8+ or unknown by matching protein sequences in sorted samples from the same patient. Wilcoxon tests on paired samples were used to test diversity changes from C1D1 to C4D1. Sourced from immuneACCESS, this table was stored by TCRdb with only in-frame sequences that have V and J called. A share of the clones is absent; for the studies checked, an unresolved V gene accounts for under half, and the remainder has no known explanation. D and trimming were read from the DNA, whereas the V and J calls and clone size are those reported in that table. The sample table holds 31,000 or so clones, of which around 82% were seen once. Roughly 15% of the sample rests with the top ten.

V sheds 2 bases and J sheds 0 bases, leaving 8 bases between their ends. The CDR3, cysteine through phenylalanine, is 15 amino acids long. Of all the DNA, just the CDR3 is kept, 45 bases in frame from base 1. The germline V gene (reference sequence) sets CDR1 to MNHNY and CDR2 to SVGAGI. This record comes from a study of PD-1 blockade in classical Hodgkin lymphoma (TCRdb year 2020). Some background on the complete study: Nivolumab dosing was 3 mg/kg intravenously every 2 weeks, continuing until either disease progression or unacceptable toxicity. To define a peripheral blood immune signature of response to PD-1 blockade in classical Hodgkin lymphoma, the study combined TCR beta sequencing with CyTOF.

The time point label, as the study defines it: cycle 4 day 1 (C4D1), after less than 7 weeks of nivolumab. Every trial patient had relapsed following autologous stem cell transplantation, and prior brentuximab vedotin exposure was what differed among cohorts A, B and C. The trial cohort was composed of 56 patients with relapsed/refractory classical Hodgkin lymphoma, for whom complete response, partial response or progressive disease was recorded as best overall response. Single-agent nivolumab was administered to trial patients in the multi-cohort phase II CheckMate 205 trial. An independent review committee assessed best overall response using the 2007 International Working Group response criteria. PBMCs from the trial were collected at three points: immediately before nivolumab initiation (C1D1), and during therapy at cycle 2 day 1 and cycle 4 day 1. Peripheral blood was collected in 8 mL Vacutainer Cell Preparation Tubes, from which PBMCs were isolated by centrifugation and then cryopreserved.

Overall results and qualifications from the work: The study covered only a single clinical trial cohort, and the causes of the repertoire differences, possibly disease activity or prior therapy, were still not defined. Diversity was lower in patients who began nivolumab less than 1 year after ASCT, so these patients were left out of later analyses to avoid confounding by immune reconstitution. Newly diagnosed patients were reported to have lower baseline TCR diversity than healthy donors, and relapsed/refractory patients were reported to have lower baseline TCR diversity still. Among trial patients, those achieving complete response had baseline diversity similar to that of newly diagnosed patients, while diversity was significantly lower in partial responders and progressors. CD4+ but not CD8+ TCR diversity rose significantly by C4D1 (p=0.0027 vs p=0.16), most apparent in complete responders (p=0.02).

The chain links TRBV6-6 with TRBJ2-1; tentative D gene TRBD1, with 5 bases matching. This specimen was peripheral blood mononuclear cells (PBMCs), taken before the fourth cycle of nivolumab. The TCR was taken from a human donor with classical Hodgkin lymphoma. The nucleotide sequence reads TGTGCCAGCAGTTACGGGGCTAACTCCTACAATGAGCAGTTCTTC. It codes for CASSYGANSYNEQFF.